This passage covers 12 T cell receptor beta chains from one sample sequenced in a study of CD8 T cells in ankylosing spondylitis. TCRdb itself ran the 5' RACE reads through MiXCR, one entry per CDR3 protein. Here the sample spans 230,000 or so distinct CDR3 sequences, about a sixth being singletons. Sequencing input: blood, either unsorted or a sorted T cell fraction (not recorded which). These TCRs come from a male donor with ankylosing spondylitis or in good health (not recorded which).

This clonotype was observed a single time. The chain uses TRBV20-1 and TRBJ2-7; perhaps TRBD2 as D (6 bases). This CDR3 spans 14 amino acids. The V and J ends lost 0 bases and 3 bases respectively, with 12 bases between them. Germline-derived CDR1 and CDR2 are DFQATT and SNEGSKA (reference sequence). CDR3 residues: CSARDGAGSYEQYF. The CDR3 DNA sequence: TGCAGTGCTAGAGATGGGGCGGGAAGCTACGAGCAGTACTTC.

This chain joins TRBV7-8 and TRBJ2-5; a weak D match, TRBD1 (6 bases). Germline CDR1 reads SGHVS; CDR2 reads FQNEAQ. Trimming shortened V by 1 base and J by 7 bases, and 13 bases separated the two germline ends. This CDR3 comprises 14 residues. This CDR3 is CASSLDRELGTQYF. In DNA form, the CDR3 reads TGTGCCAGCAGCTTAGACAGGGAGCTCGGGACCCAGTACTTC.

The chain employs TRBV7-9 and TRBJ2-7, with 9 bases identical to TRBD2. The CDR3 contains 15 residues. Trimming removed 2 bases from V and 7 bases from J; junction bases left unmatched: 9. The germline V gene has CDR1 SEHNR and CDR2 FQNEAQ (reference sequence). This CDR3 is CASSLPASGAEEQYF. The CDR3 bases are TGTGCCAGCAGCTTACCCGCTAGCGGGGCTGAGGAGCAGTACTTC. Together with reference TRBV7-9 and TRBJ2-7, the CDR3 gives the full variable domain: DTGVSQNPRHKITKRGQNVTFRCDPISEHNRLYWYRQTLGQGPEFLTYFQNEAQLEKSRLLSDRFSAERPKGSFSTLEIQRTEQGDSAMYLCASSLPASGAEEQYFGPGTRLTVT.

This clonotype was counted only a few times. The chain employs TRBV4-2 and TRBJ2-7, with D possibly TRBD2 on 6 matching bases. The CDR3 is 15 residues long. The V gene's germline CDR1 is LGHNA and CDR2 YNFKEQ. Trimming cost V 4 bases and J 3 bases, with 16 bases left between them. Here the CDR3 DNA reads TGTGCCAGCAGCCCCCGGGACTGGGGGAGCTACGAGCAGTACTTC. This gives the protein CASSPRDWGSYEQYF.

The gene calls are TRBV15 and TRBJ2-5, with 8 positions matching TRBD2. This CDR3 region has 15 residues. Germline loops: CDR1 LNHNV, CDR2 YYDKDF (reference sequence). Trimming took 8 bases from V and 3 from J; bases not matched to a gene: 11. The DNA for the CDR3 is TGTGCCACCGCGGGATCTAGCGGGCTTAAAGAGACCCAGTACTTC. Encoded protein: CATAGSSGLKETQYF.

This clonotype has ten or more counts. The CDR3 DNA sequence: TGTGCCATCAGCCCGGACAGCGGGGAGCTGTTTTTT. The encoded protein is CAISPDSGELFF. The chain employs TRBV10-3 and TRBJ2-2; D is possibly TRBD1 (6 bases). V was shortened by 6 bases and J by 7 bases, with 9 bases between the two germline ends. CDR1 is ENHRY and CDR2 is SYGVKD in the germline V gene. The CDR3 runs to 12 residues.

This clonotype appeared many times. The chain uses TRBV28 and TRBJ2-7, with 9 bases identical to TRBD1. V shed 2 bases, J shed 3 bases, and the junction held 2 bases outside the gene matches. CDR1 is MDHEN and CDR2 is SYDVKM in the germline V gene. This CDR3 has 14 residues. The CDR3 sequence: CASSLGGQGYEQYF. The CDR3 nucleotides are TGTGCCAGCAGTTTAGGGGGACAGGGCTACGAGCAGTACTTC.

The V gene is TRBV7-9, the J gene TRBJ1-1, with a tentative D call TRBD1 (5 bases). Looked up from germline, CDR1 is SEHNR and CDR2 is FQNEAQ (reference sequence). Trimming shortened V by 3 bases and J by 0 bases, and 14 bases separated the two germline ends. This CDR3 is built from 16 residues. CDR3 sequence (DNA): TGTGCCAGCAGCTTCCGCCGGGAGGGGTTGAACACTGAAGCTTTCTTT. This encodes CASSFRREGLNTEAFF.

The chain recombines TRBV12-3 or TRBV12-4 with TRBJ2-2; D might be TRBD2 (5 bases). The V and J ends lost 6 bases and 4 bases respectively, with 12 bases between them. The CDR3 runs 14 residues. The CDR3 nucleotides read TGTGCCAGCAGCCAAGGTGGAGGCACCGGGGAGCTGTTTTTT. Its translation is CASSQGGGTGELFF.

Comments on this clonotype: This could be a read error, since a much larger clone is one nucleotide away. V and J are TRBV20-1 and TRBJ2-7; 9 bases are a match to TRBD2. Germline CDR1 is DFQATT and CDR2 is SNEGSKA (reference sequence). The CDR3 length is 15 residues. CDR3 sequence reads: CSARDFAGGSCEQYF. CDR3 nucleotides: TGCAGTGCTAGAGATTTTGCGGGAGGGTCCTGCGAGCAGTACTTC.

This clonotype was recorded a few times. V usage is TRBV2 and J usage is TRBJ2-7, with TRBD1 identical over 8 bases. The CDR3 extends over 15 amino acids. Germline trimming cut 4 bases from V and 4 bases from J; bases unmatched to any gene: 9. The germline V gene encodes CDR1 SNHLY and CDR2 FYNNEI. CDR3 region: CASSAPGQEKYEQYF. The CDR3 nucleotides read TGTGCCAGCAGTGCCCCGGGACAGGAAAAATACGAGCAGTACTTC.

This chain links TRBV4-2 with TRBJ1-6, with a possible D match to TRBD1 (6 bases). The CDR3 loop spans 16 amino acids. Germline V gene sequence: CDR1 LGHNA, CDR2 YNFKEQ. Trimming removed 0 bases at V and 7 bases at J, with 13 bases between. CDR3 protein: CASSQEETGSNSPLHF. The CDR3 coding sequence is TGTGCCAGCAGCCAAGAGGAGACAGGTTCGAATTCACCCCTCCACTTT.